The rows below give T cell receptor beta chains drawn from one sample of a study of identical twins. TCRdb used MiXCR to reprocess the 5' RACE reads, holding one entry per CDR3 protein. The sample contains around 650,000 distinct CDR3 sequences, around 7.5% of which appear only once. The same data also contributed to another study, on yellow fever vaccine responses in identical twins.

The specimen sequenced was PBMCs. The receptors originated from a woman younger than 35 in good health. CDR3s include the opening cysteine and the closing phenylalanine or tryptophan.

TRBJ2-7	TRBV20-1	CSARDALAGMVYEQYF
TRBJ1-1	TRBV7-9	CASSRAPEAFF
TRBJ2-7	TRBV20-1	CSARDQSGLAPYEQYF
TRBJ2-5	TRBV29-1	CSVAGPGGETQYF
TRBJ2-5	TRBV5-1	CASSLADETQYF
TRBJ2-2	TRBV12-3/TRBV12-4	CASGTTANTGELFF
TRBJ2-1	TRBV6-5	CASSWLNEQFF
TRBJ2-4	TRBV28	CASSPARQGGANIQYF
TRBJ2-1	TRBV4-1	CASSQEPQGGSREQFF
TRBJ2-7	TRBV6-5	CASSYSKKTGPYEQYF
TRBJ2-2	TRBV20-1	CSARDTSGGALSTGELFF
TRBJ2-3	TRBV7-6	CASSLRLSAGTSGSRDTQYF
TRBJ2-7	TRBV10-3	CAISEGVEFYEQYF
TRBJ2-5	TRBV5-8	CASSRSAWVRDQETQYF
TRBJ2-3	TRBV7-8	CASSLDPASGITDTQYF
TRBJ1-3	TRBV12-3/TRBV12-4	CASMTGQGFSGNTIYF
TRBJ1-1	TRBV20-1	CSAPTEKKAFF
TRBJ1-2	TRBV12-3/TRBV12-4	CASSHEGSYGYTF
TRBJ1-1	TRBV20-1	CSAVGQRTEAFF
TRBJ2-1	TRBV6-2/TRBV6-3	CASSKASGSSYNEQFF
TRBJ1-2	TRBV10-3	CAISESGGGGNNGYTF
TRBJ2-1	TRBV5-1	CASSLPSGGNNEQFF
TRBJ2-7	TRBV20-1	CSARRSGTSGSYEQYF
TRBJ2-1	TRBV5-1	CASSLNSGGTYNEQFF
TRBJ2-5	TRBV12-3/TRBV12-4	CASRTGGSETQYF
TRBJ2-3	TRBV6-1	CASRLGQASTDTQYF
TRBJ2-7	TRBV20-1	CSARNTGSYEQYF
TRBJ2-3	TRBV7-9	CASTTLTDTQYF
TRBJ2-1	TRBV12-3/TRBV12-4	CASSFHVVGTGGLHEQFF
TRBJ1-1	TRBV2	CASSVGQGGSNTEAFF
TRBJ1-1	TRBV7-6	CASSTERDTEAFF
TRBJ2-5	TRBV12-3/TRBV12-4	CASSFEGRETQYF
TRBJ2-1	TRBV7-9	CASSLLGRGGNEQFF
TRBJ1-2	TRBV24-1	CATSRTANYGYTF
TRBJ2-7	TRBV20-1	CSARSTFASGTSYEQYF
TRBJ2-6	TRBV20-1	CSARRTGPSGANVLTF
TRBJ2-1	TRBV6-2/TRBV6-3	CAAAVWDEQFF
TRBJ2-1	TRBV2	CASSVTGLDQFF
TRBJ1-3	TRBV12-3/TRBV12-4	CASKHRDTYSGNTIYF
TRBJ2-2	TRBV20-1	CSAREASAPTGELFF
TRBJ1-1	TRBV5-1	CASSRGMGTEAFF
TRBJ2-5	TRBV12-3/TRBV12-4	CASSFNARWIRREGAQYF
TRBJ2-1	TRBV6-2/TRBV6-3	CASSISGNNEQFF
TRBJ1-4	TRBV15	CATSVTLSTNEKLFF
TRBJ2-5	TRBV5-1	CASTTTGVKETQYF
TRBJ2-7	TRBV15	CATSRDPSRGEQYF
TRBJ1-5	TRBV20-1	CSARDEGTSNQPQHF
TRBJ2-2	TRBV20-1	CSAKGAFDGELFF
TRBJ2-1	TRBV5-1	CASSLGQENYNEQFF
TRBJ1-2	TRBV4-2	CASSQGQQGGYGYTF
TRBJ2-6	TRBV5-5	CASSLGVGVSGANVLTF
TRBJ1-3	TRBV24-1	CATSDHGDRGNTIYF
TRBJ1-1	TRBV5-1	CASNMGDRNFMNTEAFF
TRBJ1-6	TRBV18	CASSSAGVNSPLHF